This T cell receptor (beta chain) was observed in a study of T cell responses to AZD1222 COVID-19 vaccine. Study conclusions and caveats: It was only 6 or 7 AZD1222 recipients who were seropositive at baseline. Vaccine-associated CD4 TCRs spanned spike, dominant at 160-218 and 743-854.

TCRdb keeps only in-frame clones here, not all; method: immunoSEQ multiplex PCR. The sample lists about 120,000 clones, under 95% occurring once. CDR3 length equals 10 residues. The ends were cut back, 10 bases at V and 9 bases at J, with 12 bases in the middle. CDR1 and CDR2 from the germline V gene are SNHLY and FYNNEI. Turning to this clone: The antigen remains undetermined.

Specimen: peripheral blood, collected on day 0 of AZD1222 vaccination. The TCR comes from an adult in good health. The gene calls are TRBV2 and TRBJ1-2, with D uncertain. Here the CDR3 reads CATRAGRYTF. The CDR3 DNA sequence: TGTGCCACAAGAGCAGGACGCTACACCTTC.